The rows below give T cell receptor beta chains drawn from one sample of a study of T-cell memory formation after mild COVID-19. From the 5' RACE reads, TCRdb called clonotypes with MiXCR, one entry per CDR3 protein. This sample has about 290,000 distinct CDR3 sequences; around a sixth occur once, and the top ten carry 22%. Sequencing used PBMCs or a T cell subset sorted from them (not recorded which). The receptors were gathered from a man aged 18 to 30 who had mild COVID-19 (a few samples of this study predate the infection). Cell type and time point are not known. The CDR3 runs from the conserved cysteine through the conserved F or W. The order of the fields is J gene, CDR3 length, V gene, D gene, clone size, CDR3 protein, CDR3 DNA. The D gene is left open where the match is weak. A row's size may be missing; if present it is once, few, many or a size class.

j_gene: TRBJ1-2
len: 14
v_gene: TRBV27
d_gene: .
abundance: .
CDR3aa: CASTSSQGSSGYTF
CDR3nt: TGTGCCAGCACCTCATCACAGGGATCCAGTGGCTACACCTTC

j_gene: TRBJ2-3
len: 15
v_gene: TRBV7-3
d_gene: TRBD2
abundance: few
CDR3aa: CASSQRGVLPDTQYF
CDR3nt: TGTGCCAGCAGCCAGCGGGGAGTCCTCCCAGATACGCAGTATTTT

j_gene: TRBJ1-3
len: 16
v_gene: TRBV7-9
d_gene: .
abundance: .
CDR3aa: CASSWSQGHSGNTIYF
CDR3nt: TGTGCCAGCAGCTGGTCACAGGGCCACTCTGGAAACACCATATATTTT

j_gene: TRBJ1-4
len: 15
v_gene: TRBV12-3/TRBV12-4
d_gene: .
abundance: .
CDR3aa: CASSLEKWDNEKLFF
CDR3nt: TGTGCCAGCAGTTTAGAAAAGTGGGATAATGAAAAACTGTTTTTT

j_gene: TRBJ1-1
len: 15
v_gene: TRBV11-2
d_gene: .
abundance: .
CDR3aa: CASSLVAGLGTEAFF
CDR3nt: TGTGCCAGCAGCTTAGTTGCGGGGCTCGGGACTGAAGCTTTCTTT

j_gene: TRBJ1-1
len: 17
v_gene: TRBV5-1
d_gene: TRBD1
abundance: once
CDR3aa: CASSSTGFRDEGTEAFF
CDR3nt: TGCGCCAGCAGCTCGACAGGGTTTCGGGATGAAGGCACTGAAGCTTTCTTT

j_gene: TRBJ2-1
len: 15
v_gene: TRBV5-1
d_gene: TRBD1
abundance: few
CDR3aa: CASSAPGTGNDEQFF
CDR3nt: TGCGCCAGCAGCGCGCCCGGGACAGGGAACGATGAGCAGTTCTTC

j_gene: TRBJ2-4
len: 16
v_gene: TRBV4-1
d_gene: .
abundance: few
CDR3aa: CASSPSDGGAKNIQYF
CDR3nt: TGCGCCAGCAGCCCGAGCGACGGGGGAGCCAAAAACATTCAGTACTTC

j_gene: TRBJ2-7
len: 14
v_gene: TRBV14
d_gene: TRBD1
abundance: few
CDR3aa: CASSQGTGTYEQYF
CDR3nt: TGTGCCAGCAGCCAAGGGACAGGGACCTACGAGCAGTACTTC

j_gene: TRBJ1-1
len: 14
v_gene: TRBV5-1
d_gene: .
abundance: many
CDR3aa: CASSSGHSNTEAFF
CDR3nt: TGCGCCAGCAGCTCTGGACACTCGAACACTGAAGCTTTCTTT

j_gene: TRBJ1-4
len: 12
v_gene: TRBV29-1
d_gene: TRBD1
abundance: .
CDR3aa: CSAGQGREKLFF
CDR3nt: TGCAGCGCGGGACAGGGAAGAGAAAAACTGTTTTTT

j_gene: TRBJ2-6
len: 15
v_gene: TRBV21-1
d_gene: .
abundance: once
CDR3aa: CASSKLHSGANVLTF
CDR3nt: TGTGCCAGCAGCAAGCTCCACTCTGGGGCCAACGTCCTGACTTTC

j_gene: TRBJ1-2
len: 14
v_gene: TRBV7-2
d_gene: .
abundance: few
CDR3aa: CASSFSRVGWGYTF
CDR3nt: TGTGCCAGCAGCTTTTCTAGGGTGGGGTGGGGATACACCTTC

j_gene: TRBJ1-1
len: 15
v_gene: TRBV7-2
d_gene: TRBD1
abundance: few
CDR3aa: CASSLRQGRITEAFF
CDR3nt: TGTGCCAGCAGCTTAAGACAGGGCAGGATCACTGAAGCTTTCTTT

j_gene: TRBJ2-5
len: 11
v_gene: TRBV10-1
d_gene: .
abundance: few
CDR3aa: CASSEGETQYF
CDR3nt: TGCGCCAGCAGTGAGGGGGAGACCCAGTACTTC

j_gene: TRBJ2-1
len: 16
v_gene: TRBV7-6
d_gene: TRBD2
abundance: .
CDR3aa: CASSSSAAGGVYEQFF
CDR3nt: TGTGCCAGCAGCTCCTCAGCTGCGGGGGGCGTCTATGAGCAGTTCTTC

j_gene: TRBJ1-6
len: 13
v_gene: TRBV27
d_gene: .
abundance: .
CDR3aa: CASSWRFNSPLHF
CDR3nt: TGTGCCAGCAGTTGGCGGTTTAATTCACCCCTCCACTTT

j_gene: TRBJ2-5
len: 16
v_gene: TRBV5-1
d_gene: .
abundance: few
CDR3aa: CASSLVGGAASGAQYF
CDR3nt: TGCGCCAGCAGCCTAGTAGGGGGTGCCGCTAGTGGGGCCCAGTACTTC

j_gene: TRBJ2-3
len: 18
v_gene: TRBV7-2
d_gene: TRBD2
abundance: many
CDR3aa: CASSFLRGGYRGTDTQYF
CDR3nt: TGTGCCAGCAGCTTTTTGCGGGGGGGCTACAGGGGCACAGATACGCAGTATTTT

j_gene: TRBJ1-5
len: 14
v_gene: TRBV7-9
d_gene: TRBD1
abundance: .
CDR3aa: CASSPQGANQPQHF
CDR3nt: TGTGCCAGCAGCCCACAGGGGGCCAATCAGCCCCAGCATTTT

j_gene: TRBJ1-1
len: 14
v_gene: TRBV5-1
d_gene: .
abundance: .
CDR3aa: CASSLVSGNTEAFF
CDR3nt: TGCGCCAGCAGCTTGGTTTCTGGGAACACTGAAGCTTTCTTT

j_gene: TRBJ2-1
len: 17
v_gene: TRBV5-1
d_gene: TRBD2
abundance: .
CDR3aa: CASSSSSGGASYNEQFF
CDR3nt: TGCGCCAGCAGTTCTTCTAGCGGGGGGGCCTCCTACAATGAGCAGTTCTTC

j_gene: TRBJ2-3
len: 15
v_gene: TRBV6-4
d_gene: .
abundance: .
CDR3aa: CASSDVGGPADTQYF
CDR3nt: TGTGCCAGCAGTGACGTGGGGGGCCCCGCAGATACGCAGTATTTT

j_gene: TRBJ1-5
len: 14
v_gene: TRBV6-1
d_gene: .
abundance: .
CDR3aa: CASSETDRNQPQHF
CDR3nt: TGTGCCAGCAGTGAAACCGACAGAAATCAGCCCCAGCATTTT

j_gene: TRBJ2-1
len: 16
v_gene: TRBV5-1
d_gene: .
abundance: .
CDR3aa: CASSLERASSLNEQFF
CDR3nt: TGCGCCAGCAGCTTGGAGCGGGCGAGTTCCCTCAATGAGCAGTTCTTC

j_gene: TRBJ1-1
len: 15
v_gene: TRBV7-9
d_gene: .
abundance: few
CDR3aa: CASSLVGPSAAEAFF
CDR3nt: TGTGCCAGCAGCTTAGTTGGGCCTTCGGCCGCTGAAGCTTTCTTT

j_gene: TRBJ2-1
len: 17
v_gene: TRBV6-1
d_gene: .
abundance: few
CDR3aa: CASSEAGTSSSYNEQFF
CDR3nt: TGTGCCAGCAGTGAAGCGGGGACGTCGAGCTCCTACAATGAGCAGTTCTTC

j_gene: TRBJ2-3
len: 18
v_gene: TRBV12-3/TRBV12-4
d_gene: TRBD2
abundance: many
CDR3aa: CASSSFDPWGGTQDTQYF
CDR3nt: TGTGCCAGCAGTTCTTTTGACCCTTGGGGGGGGACTCAAGATACGCAGTATTTT

j_gene: TRBJ1-2
len: 14
v_gene: TRBV6-5
d_gene: .
abundance: .
CDR3aa: CASSYHKGMNGYTF
CDR3nt: TGTGCCAGCAGCTATCACAAGGGGATGAATGGCTACACCTTC

j_gene: TRBJ1-2
len: 13
v_gene: TRBV5-4
d_gene: .
abundance: many
CDR3aa: CASSFGGGYGYTF
CDR3nt: TGTGCCAGCAGCTTCGGGGGAGGCTATGGCTACACCTTC

j_gene: TRBJ2-1
len: 15
v_gene: TRBV20-1
d_gene: .
abundance: .
CDR3aa: CSAAHKGYSYNEQFF
CDR3nt: TGCAGTGCCGCGCACAAGGGGTACTCCTACAATGAGCAGTTCTTC

j_gene: TRBJ2-7
len: 16
v_gene: TRBV5-6
d_gene: TRBD1
abundance: .
CDR3aa: CASSPLMQGASYEQYF
CDR3nt: TGTGCCAGCAGCCCCCTAATGCAGGGGGCATCCTACGAGCAGTACTTC

j_gene: TRBJ2-5
len: 14
v_gene: TRBV5-1
d_gene: TRBD1
abundance: many
CDR3aa: CASSIGTGAEAQYF
CDR3nt: TGCGCCAGCAGCATCGGAACAGGGGCTGAGGCCCAGTACTTC

j_gene: TRBJ1-2
len: 12
v_gene: TRBV12-3/TRBV12-4
d_gene: .
abundance: many
CDR3aa: CASSLGWEGYTF
CDR3nt: TGTGCCAGCAGTTTAGGGTGGGAAGGCTACACCTTC

j_gene: TRBJ2-4
len: 12
v_gene: TRBV20-1
d_gene: .
abundance: .
CDR3aa: CSAWGSGSIQYF
CDR3nt: TGCAGTGCGTGGGGGTCCGGGAGCATTCAGTACTTC

j_gene: TRBJ1-5
len: 15
v_gene: TRBV6-1
d_gene: .
abundance: .
CDR3aa: CASSASAYSNQPQHF
CDR3nt: TGTGCCAGCAGTGCTTCGGCCTATAGCAATCAGCCCCAGCATTTT

j_gene: TRBJ1-4
len: 14
v_gene: TRBV7-8
d_gene: .
abundance: few
CDR3aa: CASSLAGFNEKLFF
CDR3nt: TGTGCCAGCAGCTTAGCAGGGTTTAATGAAAAACTGTTTTTT

j_gene: TRBJ2-5
len: 14
v_gene: TRBV2
d_gene: TRBD1
abundance: .
CDR3aa: CASTIDRGKETQYF
CDR3nt: TGTGCCAGCACTATAGACAGGGGGAAAGAGACCCAGTACTTC

j_gene: TRBJ2-5
len: 15
v_gene: TRBV10-3
d_gene: TRBD1
abundance: few
CDR3aa: CAISGPGQGEETQYF
CDR3nt: TGTGCCATCAGTGGACCGGGACAGGGAGAAGAGACCCAGTACTTC

j_gene: TRBJ2-2
len: 15
v_gene: TRBV7-8
d_gene: .
abundance: .
CDR3aa: CASSSVDRNTGELFF
CDR3nt: TGTGCCAGCAGCTCCGTCGACAGGAACACCGGGGAGCTGTTTTTT

j_gene: TRBJ2-7
len: 15
v_gene: TRBV7-9
d_gene: TRBD2
abundance: .
CDR3aa: CASRLTSGDSYEQYF
CDR3nt: TGTGCCAGCAGGTTAACCAGCGGGGATTCCTACGAGCAGTACTTC

j_gene: TRBJ2-1
len: 12
v_gene: TRBV20-1
d_gene: TRBD2
abundance: few
CDR3aa: CSGSGGGNEQFF
CDR3nt: TGCAGTGGTAGCGGGGGAGGCAATGAGCAGTTCTTC